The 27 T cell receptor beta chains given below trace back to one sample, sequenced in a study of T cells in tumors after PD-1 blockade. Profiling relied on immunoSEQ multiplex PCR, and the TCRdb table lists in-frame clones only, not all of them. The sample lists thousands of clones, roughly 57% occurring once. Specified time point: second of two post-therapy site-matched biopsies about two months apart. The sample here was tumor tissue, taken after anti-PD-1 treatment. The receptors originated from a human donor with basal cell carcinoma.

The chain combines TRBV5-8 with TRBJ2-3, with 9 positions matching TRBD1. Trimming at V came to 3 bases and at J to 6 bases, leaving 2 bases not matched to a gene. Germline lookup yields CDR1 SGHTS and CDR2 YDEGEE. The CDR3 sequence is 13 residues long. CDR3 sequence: CASSWDREDTQYF. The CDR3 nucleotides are TGTGCCAGCAGCTGGGACAGGGAGGATACGCAGTATTTT.

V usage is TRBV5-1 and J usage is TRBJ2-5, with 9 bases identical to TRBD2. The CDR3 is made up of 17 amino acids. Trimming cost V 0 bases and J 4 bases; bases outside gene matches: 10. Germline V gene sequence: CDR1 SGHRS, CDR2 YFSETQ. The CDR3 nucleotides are TGCGCCAGCAGCTTGGGTGGAAGCGGGGGGCCGTCAGAGACCCAGTACTTC. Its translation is CASSLGGSGGPSETQYF.

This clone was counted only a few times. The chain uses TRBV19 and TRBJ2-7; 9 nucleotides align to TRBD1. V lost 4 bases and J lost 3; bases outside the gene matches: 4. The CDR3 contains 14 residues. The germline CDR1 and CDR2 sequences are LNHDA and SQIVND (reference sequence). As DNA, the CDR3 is TGTGCCAGTAGTAAGTGGGGACAGGGCTACGAGCAGTACTTC. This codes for CASSKWGQGYEQYF. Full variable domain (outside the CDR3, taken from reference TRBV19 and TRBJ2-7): DGGITQSPKYLFRKEGQNVTLSCEQNLNHDAMYWYRQDPGQGLRLIYYSQIVNDFQKGDIAEGYSVSREKKESFPLTVTSAQKNPTAFYLCASSKWGQGYEQYFGPGTRLTVT.

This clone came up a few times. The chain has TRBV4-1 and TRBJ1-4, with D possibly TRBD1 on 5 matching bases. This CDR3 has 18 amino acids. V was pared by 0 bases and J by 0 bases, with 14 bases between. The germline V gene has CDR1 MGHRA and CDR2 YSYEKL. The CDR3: CASSQESGVVATNEKLFF. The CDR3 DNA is TGCGCCAGCAGCCAAGAGTCGGGGGTAGTTGCAACTAATGAAAAACTGTTTTTT.

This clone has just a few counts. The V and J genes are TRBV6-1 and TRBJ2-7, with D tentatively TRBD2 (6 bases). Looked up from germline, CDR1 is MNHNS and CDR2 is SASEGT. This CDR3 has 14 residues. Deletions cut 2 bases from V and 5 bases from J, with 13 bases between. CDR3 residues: CASSEPPGGDEQYF. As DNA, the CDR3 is TGTGCCAGCAGTGAACCGCCCGGCGGGGACGAGCAGTACTTC.

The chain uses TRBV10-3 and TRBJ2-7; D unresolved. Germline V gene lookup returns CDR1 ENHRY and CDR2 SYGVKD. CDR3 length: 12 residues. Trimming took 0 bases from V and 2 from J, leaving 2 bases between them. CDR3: CAISESAYEQYF. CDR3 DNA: TGTGCCATCAGTGAGTCAGCCTACGAGCAGTACTTC.

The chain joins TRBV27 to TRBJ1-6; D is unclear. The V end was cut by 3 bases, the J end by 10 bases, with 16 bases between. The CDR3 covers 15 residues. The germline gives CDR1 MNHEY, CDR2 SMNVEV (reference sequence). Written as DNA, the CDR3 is TGTGCCAGCAGTTTGACCCGGCAGGATCGATCACCCCTCCACTTT. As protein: CASSLTRQDRSPLHF.

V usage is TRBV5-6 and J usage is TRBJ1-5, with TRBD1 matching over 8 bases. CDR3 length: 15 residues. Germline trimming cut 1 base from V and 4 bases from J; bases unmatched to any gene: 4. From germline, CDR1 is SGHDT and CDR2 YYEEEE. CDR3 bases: TGTGCCAGCAGCTTGACAGGGGGGTGGAATCAGCCCCAGCATTTT. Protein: CASSLTGGWNQPQHF.

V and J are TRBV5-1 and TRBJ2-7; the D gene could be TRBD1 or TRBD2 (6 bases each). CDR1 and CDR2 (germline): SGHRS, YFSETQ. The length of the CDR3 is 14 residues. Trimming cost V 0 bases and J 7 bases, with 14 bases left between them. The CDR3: CASSLVGGYVEQYF. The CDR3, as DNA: TGCGCCAGCAGCTTGGTCGGGGGCTACGTAGAGCAGTACTTC.

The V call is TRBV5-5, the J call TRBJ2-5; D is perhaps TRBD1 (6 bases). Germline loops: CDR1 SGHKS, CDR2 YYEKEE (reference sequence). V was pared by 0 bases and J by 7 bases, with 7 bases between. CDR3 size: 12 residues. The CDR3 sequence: CASSLEGGTQYF. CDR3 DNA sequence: TGTGCCAGCAGCTTGGAAGGGGGGACCCAGTACTTC.

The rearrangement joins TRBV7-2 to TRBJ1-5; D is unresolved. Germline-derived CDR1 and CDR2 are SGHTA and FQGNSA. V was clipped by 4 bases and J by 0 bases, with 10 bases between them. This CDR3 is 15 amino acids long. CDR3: CASSSEGYSNQPQHF. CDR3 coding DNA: TGTGCCAGCAGCTCCGAGGGCTATAGCAATCAGCCCCAGCATTTT.

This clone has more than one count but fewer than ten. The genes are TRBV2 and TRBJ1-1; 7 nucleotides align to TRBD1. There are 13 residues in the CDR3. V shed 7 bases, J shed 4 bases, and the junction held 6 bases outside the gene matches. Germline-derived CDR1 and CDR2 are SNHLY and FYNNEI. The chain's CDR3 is CASTQGDSTEAFF. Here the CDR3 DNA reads TGTGCCAGCACTCAGGGGGATAGCACTGAAGCTTTCTTT.

The CDR3 DNA reads TGTGCCAGCAGTCTTAGGGAGACCCAGTACTTC. Its translation is CASSLRETQYF. The rearrangement links TRBV28 to TRBJ2-5, with D hard to call. CDR1 and CDR2 from the germline V gene are MDHEN and SYDVKM. This CDR3 has 11 amino acids. The V end was cut by 5 bases, the J end by 5 bases, with 6 bases between.

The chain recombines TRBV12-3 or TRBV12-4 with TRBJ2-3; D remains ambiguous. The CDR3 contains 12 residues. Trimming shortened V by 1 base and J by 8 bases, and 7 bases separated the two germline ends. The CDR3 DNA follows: TGTGCCAGCAGTTTAGAGGAAGGTACGCAGTATTTT. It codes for CASSLEEGTQYF.

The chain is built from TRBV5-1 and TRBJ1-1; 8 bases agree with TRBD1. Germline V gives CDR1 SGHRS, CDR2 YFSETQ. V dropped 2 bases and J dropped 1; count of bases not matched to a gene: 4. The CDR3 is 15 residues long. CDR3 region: CASSFRTGKNTEAFF. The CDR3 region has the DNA TGCGCCAGCAGCTTTCGGACAGGGAAGAACACTGAAGCTTTCTTT.

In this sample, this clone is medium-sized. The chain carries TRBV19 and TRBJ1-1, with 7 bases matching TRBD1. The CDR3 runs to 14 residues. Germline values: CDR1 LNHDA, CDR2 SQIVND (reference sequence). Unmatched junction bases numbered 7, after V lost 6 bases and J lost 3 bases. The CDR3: CASRIITGDTEAFF. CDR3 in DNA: TGTGCCAGTAGAATAATAACAGGGGACACTGAAGCTTTCTTT.

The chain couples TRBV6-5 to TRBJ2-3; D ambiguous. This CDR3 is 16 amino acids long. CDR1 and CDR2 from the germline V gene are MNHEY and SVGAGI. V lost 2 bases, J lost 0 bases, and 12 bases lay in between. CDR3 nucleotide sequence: TGTGCCAGCAGTTACACCGGGCTACAAAGCACAGATACGCAGTATTTT. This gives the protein CASSYTGLQSTDTQYF.

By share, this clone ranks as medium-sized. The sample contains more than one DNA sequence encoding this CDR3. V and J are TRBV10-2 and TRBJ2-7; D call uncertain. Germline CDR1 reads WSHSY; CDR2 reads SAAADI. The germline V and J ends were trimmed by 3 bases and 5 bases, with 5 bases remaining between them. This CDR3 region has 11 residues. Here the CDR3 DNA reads TGCGCCAGCAGTGAAAGCCACGAGCAGTACTTC. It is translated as CASSESHEQYF.

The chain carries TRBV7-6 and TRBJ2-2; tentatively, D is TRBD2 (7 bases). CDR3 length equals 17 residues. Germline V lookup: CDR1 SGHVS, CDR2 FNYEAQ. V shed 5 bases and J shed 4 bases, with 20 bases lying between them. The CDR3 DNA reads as TGTGCCAGCAGCCCCCATTTAAGGGGGGGCAGCACCGGGGAGCTGTTTTTT. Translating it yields CASSPHLRGGSTGELFF.

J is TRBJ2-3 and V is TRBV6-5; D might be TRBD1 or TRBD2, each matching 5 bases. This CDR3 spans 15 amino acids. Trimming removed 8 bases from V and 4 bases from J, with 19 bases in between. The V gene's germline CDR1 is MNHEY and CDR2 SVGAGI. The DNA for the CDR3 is TGTGCCAGCGGGCGAGGGGAGTTGGGCGCAGATACGCAGTATTTT. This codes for CASGRGELGADTQYF.

The CDR3, as DNA: TGTGCCATCAGTGGGGGGGACCCCACAGATACGCAGTATTTT. This sequence encodes CAISGGDPTDTQYF. V is TRBV10-3 and J is TRBJ2-3; tentative D call: TRBD2 (6 bases). Trimming pared 4 bases from V and 2 bases from J, leaving 10 bases between. Germline CDR1 ENHRY, CDR2 SYGVKD. The length of the CDR3 is 14 residues.

CDR3 DNA sequence: TGTGCCAGCAGCTTTCAGGACAGGGGCCATTATGGCTACACCTTC. This sequence encodes CASSFQDRGHYGYTF. The chain employs TRBV5-8 and TRBJ1-2, with TRBD1 matching 9 bases. Germline V lookup: CDR1 SGHTS, CDR2 YDEGEE. The CDR3 is made up of 15 amino acids. Losses at the gene ends were 2 bases for V and 5 bases for J; bases not matched to a gene: 7.

The CDR3 DNA reads TGTGCCAGCAGTTTAGCGAGGGCTGGCTACACCTTC. Translation: CASSLARAGYTF. The genes are TRBV12-3 or TRBV12-4 and TRBJ1-2; D uncertain. The V end was cut by 0 bases, the J end by 7 bases, with 6 bases between. The CDR3 covers 12 residues.

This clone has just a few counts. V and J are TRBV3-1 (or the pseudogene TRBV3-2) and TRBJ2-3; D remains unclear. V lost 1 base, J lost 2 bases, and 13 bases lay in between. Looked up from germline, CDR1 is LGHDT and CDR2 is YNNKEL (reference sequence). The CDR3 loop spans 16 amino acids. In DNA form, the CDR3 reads TGTGCCAGCAGCCAAGTTTGGGATGGTCCCACAGATACGCAGTATTTT. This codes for CASSQVWDGPTDTQYF.

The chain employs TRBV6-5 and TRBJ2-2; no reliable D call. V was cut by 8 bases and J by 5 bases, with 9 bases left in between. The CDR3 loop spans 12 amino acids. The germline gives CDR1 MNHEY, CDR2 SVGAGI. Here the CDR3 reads CASRVLTGELFF. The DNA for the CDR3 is TGTGCCAGCCGGGTACTGACCGGGGAGCTGTTTTTT.

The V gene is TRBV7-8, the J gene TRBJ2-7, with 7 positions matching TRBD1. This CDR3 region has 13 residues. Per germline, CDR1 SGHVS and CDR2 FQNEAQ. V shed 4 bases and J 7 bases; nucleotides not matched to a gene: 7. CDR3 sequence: CASSSTGFREQYF. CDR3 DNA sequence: TGTGCCAGCAGCTCGACAGGGTTTAGGGAGCAGTACTTC.

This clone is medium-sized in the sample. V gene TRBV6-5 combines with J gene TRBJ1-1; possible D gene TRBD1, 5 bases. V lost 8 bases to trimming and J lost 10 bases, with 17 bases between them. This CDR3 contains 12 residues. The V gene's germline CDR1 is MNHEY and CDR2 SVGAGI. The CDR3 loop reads CASESLGRGAFF. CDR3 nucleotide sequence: TGTGCCAGCGAATCCCTGGGGAGGGGAGCTTTCTTT.